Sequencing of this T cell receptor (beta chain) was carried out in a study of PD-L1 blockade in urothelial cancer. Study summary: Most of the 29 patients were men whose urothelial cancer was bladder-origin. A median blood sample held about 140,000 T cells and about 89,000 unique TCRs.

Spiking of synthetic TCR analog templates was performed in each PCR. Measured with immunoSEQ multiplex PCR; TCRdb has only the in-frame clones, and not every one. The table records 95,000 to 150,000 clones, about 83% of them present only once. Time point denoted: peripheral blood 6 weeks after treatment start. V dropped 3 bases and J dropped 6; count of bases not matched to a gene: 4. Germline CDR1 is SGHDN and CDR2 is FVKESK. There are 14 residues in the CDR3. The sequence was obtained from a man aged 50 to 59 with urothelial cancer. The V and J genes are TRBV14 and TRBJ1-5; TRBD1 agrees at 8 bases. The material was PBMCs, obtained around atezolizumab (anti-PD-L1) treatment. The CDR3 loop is CASSQDRVGQPQHF. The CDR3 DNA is TGTGCCAGCAGCCAGGACAGGGTCGGTCAGCCCCAGCATTTT.